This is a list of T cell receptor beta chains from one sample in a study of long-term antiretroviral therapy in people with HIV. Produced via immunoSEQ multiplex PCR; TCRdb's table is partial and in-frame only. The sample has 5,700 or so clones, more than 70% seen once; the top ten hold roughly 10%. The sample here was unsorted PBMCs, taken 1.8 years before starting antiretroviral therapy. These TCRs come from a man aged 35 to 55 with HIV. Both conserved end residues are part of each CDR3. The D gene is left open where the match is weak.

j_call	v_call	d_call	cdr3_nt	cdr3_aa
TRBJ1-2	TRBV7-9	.	TGTGCCAGCAGCCCCCGGACCCAGTGGTTGGTCTATGGCTACACCTTC	CASSPRTQWLVYGYTF
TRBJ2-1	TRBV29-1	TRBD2	TGCAGCGTTGATAGCGGGATCGCATACAATGAGCAGTTCTTC	CSVDSGIAYNEQFF
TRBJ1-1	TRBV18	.	TGTGCCAGCTCACTCTATAAGGCCACTGAAGCTTTCTTT	CASSLYKATEAFF
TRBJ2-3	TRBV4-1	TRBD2	TGCGCCAGCAGCCACACAATTTCTAGCGGAGGTAGCACAGATACGCAGTATTTT	CASSHTISSGGSTDTQYF
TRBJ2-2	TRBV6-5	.	TGTGCCAGCAGTGCCTCTGAGTCCGGGGAGCTGTTTTTT	CASSASESGELFF
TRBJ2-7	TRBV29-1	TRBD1	TGCAGCGTCGCCGGGACAGGTGACGAGCAGTACTTC	CSVAGTGDEQYF
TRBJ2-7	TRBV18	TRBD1	TGTGCCAGCTCACCGGGACAGTCCTACGAGCAGTACTTC	CASSPGQSYEQYF
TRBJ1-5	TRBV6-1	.	TGTGCCAGTACCGGACGGGAAAATCAGCCCCAGCATTTT	CASTGRENQPQHF
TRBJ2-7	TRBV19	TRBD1	TGTGCCAGTAGTATTTGGGCAGGGGGATTACCCTACGAGCAGTACTTC	CASSIWAGGLPYEQYF
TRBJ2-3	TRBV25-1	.	TGTGCCAGCAGTGAATTTTCCCTCACAGATACGCAGTATTTT	CASSEFSLTDTQYF
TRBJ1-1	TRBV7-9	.	TGTGCCAGCAGCTTGGTTTCAGGGGTTCCTGAAGCTTTCTTT	CASSLVSGVPEAFF
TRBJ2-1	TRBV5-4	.	TGTGCCAGCAGCTTCCCTCCGGGAGTTAATGAGCAGTTCTTC	CASSFPPGVNEQFF
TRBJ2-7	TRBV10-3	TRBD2	TGTGCCATCAGTCCGGGACTAGGCATCTACGAGCAGTACTTC	CAISPGLGIYEQYF
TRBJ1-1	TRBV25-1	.	TGTGCCAGCAGGGGGGGCCTCAGGGCTGAAGCTTTCTTT	CASRGGLRAEAFF
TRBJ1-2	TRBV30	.	TGTGCCTGGAACTGGGACATCGATGGCTACACCTTC	CAWNWDIDGYTF